This T cell receptor beta chain was recorded in a study of monozygotic twins with inflammatory bowel disease. Study-wide results and caveats: Those with IBD had lower TCRbeta diversity (inverse Simpson) than their healthy co-twins did. Immunosuppressive treatments were not uniform, and this may have added variability to patient repertoires.

Note on this clonotype: Its target is unknown.

Collection of an approximately 2.5 ml blood sample took place per donor. Following a re-call of the 5' RACE reads, TCRdb has one entry per CDR3 protein and lacks DNA. This sample carries approximately 400,000 distinct CDR3 sequences, with around 2.4% going to the ten biggest clones. This CDR3 comprises 14 residues. In germline, CDR1 is LNHDA, CDR2 SQIVND (reference sequence). Input material: blood. This sequence was found in a human donor with ulcerative colitis or Crohn's disease, or a healthy co-twin of an affected twin (not recorded which). The gene calls are TRBV19 and TRBJ1-1; TCRdb's assignment of TRBD1 cannot be checked, as there is no DNA. CDR3 amino acids: CASSNRGSATEAFF.